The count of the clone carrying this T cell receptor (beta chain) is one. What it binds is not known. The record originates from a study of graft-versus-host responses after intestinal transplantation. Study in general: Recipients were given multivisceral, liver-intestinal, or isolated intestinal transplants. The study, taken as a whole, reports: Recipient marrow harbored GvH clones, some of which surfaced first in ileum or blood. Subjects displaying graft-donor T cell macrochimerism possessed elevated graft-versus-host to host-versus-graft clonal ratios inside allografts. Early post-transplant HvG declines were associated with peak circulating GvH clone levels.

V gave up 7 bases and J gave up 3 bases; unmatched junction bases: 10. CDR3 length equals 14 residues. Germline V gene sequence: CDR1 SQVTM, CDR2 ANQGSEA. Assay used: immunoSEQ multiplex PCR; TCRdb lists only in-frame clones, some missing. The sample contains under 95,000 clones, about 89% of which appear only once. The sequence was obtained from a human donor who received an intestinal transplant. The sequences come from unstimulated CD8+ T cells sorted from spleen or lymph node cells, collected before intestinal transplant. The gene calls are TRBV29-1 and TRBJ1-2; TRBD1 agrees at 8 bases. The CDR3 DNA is TGCAGCGCCCTCGACAGGGGTTGGGACTATGGCTACACCTTC. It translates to CSALDRGWDYGYTF.